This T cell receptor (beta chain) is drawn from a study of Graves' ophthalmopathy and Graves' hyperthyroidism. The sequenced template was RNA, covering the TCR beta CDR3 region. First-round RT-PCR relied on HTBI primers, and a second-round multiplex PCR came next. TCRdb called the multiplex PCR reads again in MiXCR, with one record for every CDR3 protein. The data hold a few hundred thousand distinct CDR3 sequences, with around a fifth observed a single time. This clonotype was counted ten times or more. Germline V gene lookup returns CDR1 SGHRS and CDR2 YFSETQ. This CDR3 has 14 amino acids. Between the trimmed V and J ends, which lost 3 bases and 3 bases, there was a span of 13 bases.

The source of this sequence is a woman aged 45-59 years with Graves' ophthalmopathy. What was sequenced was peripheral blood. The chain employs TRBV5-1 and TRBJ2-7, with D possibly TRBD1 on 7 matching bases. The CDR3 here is CASSWGDSLYEQYF. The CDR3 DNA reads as TGCGCCAGCAGCTGGGGGGACAGTCTCTACGAGCAGTACTTC.